A selection of T cell receptor beta chains follows, all from one sample in a study of T cells in Graves' hyperthyroidism and ophthalmopathy. TCRdb passed the multiplex PCR reads through MiXCR, listing each CDR3 protein once. Of roughly 400,000 distinct CDR3 sequences listed, over 13% are singletons. Sequencing was done on a sample of blood. These receptors all stem from a man over 45 with Graves' ophthalmopathy. Each CDR3 is given with its conserved first and last residue. Fields, in order: V gene, D gene, J gene, clone size, CDR3 protein, CDR3 DNA. The D gene is left open where the match is weak. A clone size is listed for some rows: how often the clone was seen (once, few, many), or a class if it is expanded.

v_gene: TRBV29-1
d_gene: .
j_gene: TRBJ2-1
abundance: few
CDR3aa: CSPGGLNNEQFF
CDR3nt: TGCAGCCCCGGGGGTCTGAACAATGAGCAGTTCTTC

v_gene: TRBV7-2
d_gene: TRBD2
j_gene: TRBJ2-2
abundance: many
CDR3aa: CASSPSGRRTGELFF
CDR3nt: TGTGCCAGCAGCCCCAGCGGGAGAAGGACCGGGGAGCTGTTTTTT

v_gene: TRBV28
d_gene: .
j_gene: TRBJ2-1
abundance: many
CDR3aa: CASGGAVYNEQFF
CDR3nt: TGTGCCAGCGGGGGGGCTGTCTACAATGAGCAGTTCTTC

v_gene: TRBV19
d_gene: TRBD1
j_gene: TRBJ2-3
abundance: few
CDR3aa: CASSSLTGATDTQYF
CDR3nt: TGTGCCAGTAGTAGTTTAACAGGGGCCACAGATACGCAGTATTTT

v_gene: TRBV6-5
d_gene: .
j_gene: TRBJ1-3
abundance: .
CDR3aa: CASSYSSSGDTIYF
CDR3nt: TGTGCCAGCAGTTACTCGAGCTCTGGAGACACCATATATTTT

v_gene: TRBV2
d_gene: .
j_gene: TRBJ1-6
abundance: few
CDR3aa: CASTVQPNSPLHF
CDR3nt: TGTGCCAGCACCGTCCAACCTAATTCACCCCTCCACTTT

v_gene: TRBV6-1
d_gene: .
j_gene: TRBJ1-1
abundance: many
CDR3aa: CASSAWVGQDGRISEAFF
CDR3nt: TGTGCCAGCAGTGCTTGGGTGGGGCAGGATGGACGGATTAGTGAAGCTTTCTTT

v_gene: TRBV18
d_gene: .
j_gene: TRBJ2-2
abundance: many
CDR3aa: CASSLGQPNTGELFF
CDR3nt: TGTGCCAGCTCACTAGGACAGCCGAACACCGGGGAGCTGTTTTTT

v_gene: TRBV19
d_gene: .
j_gene: TRBJ1-5
abundance: .
CDR3aa: CASSTGGSNQPQHF
CDR3nt: TGTGCCAGTAGTACGGGGGGTAGCAATCAGCCCCAGCATTTT

v_gene: TRBV12-3/TRBV12-4
d_gene: TRBD2
j_gene: TRBJ2-5
abundance: many
CDR3aa: CASKERELIETQYF
CDR3nt: TGTGCCAGCAAGGAGCGGGAATTGATAGAGACCCAGTACTTC

v_gene: TRBV29-1
d_gene: .
j_gene: TRBJ2-7
abundance: .
CDR3aa: CSVGLRRSYEQYF
CDR3nt: TGCAGCGTAGGACTAAGACGCTCCTACGAGCAGTACTTC

v_gene: TRBV28
d_gene: .
j_gene: TRBJ2-7
abundance: many
CDR3aa: CAIGINSYEQYF
CDR3nt: TGTGCCATCGGGATCAATAGCTACGAGCAGTACTTC

v_gene: TRBV18
d_gene: .
j_gene: TRBJ1-5
abundance: many
CDR3aa: CASSPKDRGQPQHF
CDR3nt: TGTGCCAGCTCGCCTAAAGATAGGGGGCAGCCCCAGCATTTT

v_gene: TRBV7-8
d_gene: TRBD2
j_gene: TRBJ2-7
abundance: .
CDR3aa: CASSARTSGRSHEQYF
CDR3nt: TGTGCCAGCAGCGCTCGGACTAGCGGGAGGAGCCACGAGCAGTACTTC

v_gene: TRBV11-3
d_gene: TRBD2
j_gene: TRBJ2-7
abundance: many
CDR3aa: CASGREGLYEQYF
CDR3nt: TGTGCCAGTGGGAGGGAGGGGCTCTACGAGCAGTACTTC

v_gene: TRBV19
d_gene: .
j_gene: TRBJ1-2
abundance: many
CDR3aa: CASTTLGGAKKGYTF
CDR3nt: TGTGCCAGTACTACCCTAGGGGGGGCGAAGAAGGGCTACACCTTC

v_gene: TRBV5-1
d_gene: TRBD2
j_gene: TRBJ2-1
abundance: .
CDR3aa: CASSALLGGGEQFF
CDR3nt: TGCGCCAGCAGCGCTTTGCTTGGGGGGGGAGAGCAGTTCTTC

v_gene: TRBV6-5
d_gene: .
j_gene: TRBJ2-7
abundance: few
CDR3aa: CASSYSPMYEQYF
CDR3nt: TGTGCCAGCAGTTACTCCCCTATGTACGAGCAGTACTTC

v_gene: TRBV7-8
d_gene: TRBD2
j_gene: TRBJ2-7
abundance: many
CDR3aa: CASSLWSTSGLSSYEQYF
CDR3nt: TGTGCCAGCAGCTTATGGTCGACTAGCGGGTTGAGCTCCTACGAGCAGTACTTC

v_gene: TRBV5-1
d_gene: TRBD2
j_gene: TRBJ2-2
abundance: few
CDR3aa: CASSNLAGGAGELFF
CDR3nt: TGCGCCAGCAGCAACCTAGCGGGAGGCGCCGGGGAGCTGTTTTTT

v_gene: TRBV27
d_gene: .
j_gene: TRBJ2-5
abundance: .
CDR3aa: CASSRATSRETQYF
CDR3nt: TGTGCCAGCAGTCGTGCCACTTCCAGGGAGACCCAGTACTTC

v_gene: TRBV3-1
d_gene: TRBD2
j_gene: TRBJ2-1
abundance: many
CDR3aa: CASTTTSGANNEQFF
CDR3nt: TGTGCCAGCACCACCACTAGCGGGGCTAACAATGAGCAGTTCTTC